The 4 T cell receptor beta chains presented below share a single source sample, sequenced in a study of T cell responses to AZD1222 COVID-19 vaccine. Profiling relied on immunoSEQ multiplex PCR, and the TCRdb table lists in-frame clones only, not all of them. The table has approximately 65,000 clones, about 80% seen once. The sequencing used peripheral blood, collected on day 0 of AZD1222 vaccination. The receptors here all came from an adult in good health.

The rearrangement links TRBV5-1 to TRBJ1-3; D is ambiguous. CDR1 is SGHRS and CDR2 is YFSETQ in the germline V gene. V was trimmed by 0 bases and J by 0 bases, leaving 10 bases between them. The CDR3 length is 16 residues. This CDR3 is CASSLEIGISGNTIYF. The CDR3 nucleotides read TGCGCCAGCAGCTTGGAGATAGGGATCTCTGGAAACACCATATATTTT.

This clone came up a few times. This sequence joins TRBV7-9 and TRBJ2-5; perhaps TRBD2 as D (6 bases). Germline CDR1 and CDR2: SEHNR and FQNEAQ (reference sequence). The CDR3 has 15 amino acids. Trimming took 5 bases from V and 3 from J, leaving 16 bases between them. CDR3 DNA: TGTGCCAGCAGCCGGGAGAGGTCCCTCGAAGAGACCCAGTACTTC. As protein: CASSRERSLEETQYF.

V is TRBV6-5 and J is TRBJ1-1, with a tentative D call TRBD1 (5 bases). V was clipped by 2 bases and J by 10 bases, with 23 bases between them. The CDR3 sequence is 16 residues long. Germline CDR1 MNHEY, CDR2 SVGAGI. In DNA form, the CDR3 reads TGTGCCAGCAGTTACAGGGGCTGGCAGACGGGGGTGTCAGCTTTCTTT. Protein product: CASSYRGWQTGVSAFF.

There are a few counts of this clone. The chain couples TRBV2 to TRBJ2-5, with D hard to call. Trimming took 1 base from V and 4 from J, leaving 10 bases between them. The CDR3 consists of 14 residues. CDR1 SNHLY and CDR2 FYNNEI come from the germline V gene. CDR3 nucleotides: TGTGCCAGCAGTGAAGTAGTAGTAGGAGAGACCCAGTACTTC. This sequence encodes CASSEVVVGETQYF. The variable domain in full, with the rest retrieved from reference TRBV2 and TRBJ2-5, is EPEVTQTPSHQVTQMGQEVILRCVPISNHLYFYWYRQILGQKVEFLVSFYNNEISEKSEIFDDQFSVERPDGSNFTLKIRSTKLEDSAMYFCASSEVVVGETQYFGPGTRLLVL.